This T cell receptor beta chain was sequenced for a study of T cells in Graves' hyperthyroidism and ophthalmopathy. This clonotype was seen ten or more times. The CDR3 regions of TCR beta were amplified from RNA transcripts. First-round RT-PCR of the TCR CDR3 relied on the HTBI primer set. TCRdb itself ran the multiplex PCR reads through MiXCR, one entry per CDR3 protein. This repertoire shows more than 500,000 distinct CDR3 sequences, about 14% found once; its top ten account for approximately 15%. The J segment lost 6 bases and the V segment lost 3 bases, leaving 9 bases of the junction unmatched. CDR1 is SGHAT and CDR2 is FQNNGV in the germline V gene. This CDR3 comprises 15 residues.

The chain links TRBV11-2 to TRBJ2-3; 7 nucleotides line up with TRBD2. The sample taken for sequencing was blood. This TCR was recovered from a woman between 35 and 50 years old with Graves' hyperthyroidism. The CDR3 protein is CASSLGGASGDTQYF. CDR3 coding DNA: TGTGCCAGCAGCTTGGGAGGGGCCAGTGGGGATACGCAGTATTTT. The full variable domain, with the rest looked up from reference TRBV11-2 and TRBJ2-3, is EAGVAQSPRYKIIEKRQSVAFWCNPISGHATLYWYQQILGQGPKLLIQFQNNGVVDDSQLPKDRFSAERLKGVDSTLKIQPAKLEDSAVYLCASSLGGASGDTQYFGPGTRLTVL.